A single sample is the source of the 27 T cell receptor beta chains below, sequenced in a study of blood T cell repertoires in COVID-19. Sequenced by immunoSEQ multiplex PCR; TCRdb stores in-frame clones only, minus some. The repertoire holds 200,000 or so clones, with 88% as singletons. Sequenced sample: PBMCs or T cells enriched from blood (not recorded which). The receptors shown here come from a woman aged 25 to 45 who had recovered from COVID-19.

Only one count was recorded for this clone. The chain combines TRBV3-1 (or the pseudogene TRBV3-2) with TRBJ2-1; unclear D gene. Germline CDR1 is LGHDT and CDR2 is YNNKEL (reference sequence). Trimming removed 0 bases at V and 7 bases at J, with 7 bases between. This CDR3 contains 13 residues. CDR3 nucleotides: TGTGCCAGCAGCCAAGATCGAGAAAATGAGCAGTTCTTC. Translation: CASSQDRENEQFF.

This clone was picked up a small number of times. This sample also contains other DNA sequences that code for the same CDR3. The chain recombines TRBV5-1 with TRBJ2-3; TRBD2 agrees at 14 bases. The trim removed 4 bases at V and 4 bases at J, leaving 5 bases unmatched. This CDR3 comprises 16 residues. The germline V gene encodes CDR1 SGHRS and CDR2 YFSETQ. In DNA, the CDR3 is TGCGCCAGCAGCCTCGGACTAGCGGGGGGTGCAGATACGCAGTATTTT. It specifies CASSLGLAGGADTQYF.

This sequence joins TRBV5-6 and TRBJ2-3, with D possibly TRBD1 on 6 matching bases. The CDR3 is 14 amino acids. V lost 3 bases and J 2 bases, leaving 10 bases between the germline ends. Germline assignment: CDR1 SGHDT and CDR2 YYEEEE. The DNA for the CDR3 is TGTGCCAGCAGCTACGGGACACACACAGATACGCAGTATTTT. Encoded protein: CASSYGTHTDTQYF.

The chain links TRBV20-1 to TRBJ2-3; 8 positions agree with TRBD2. The CDR3 covers 18 residues. The trim removed 3 bases at V and 4 bases at J, leaving 18 bases unmatched. CDR1 DFQATT and CDR2 SNEGSKA come from the germline V gene (reference sequence). The CDR3 DNA is TGCAGTGCTAGTCATTGGTCAGCGGGGGAGCTAGGCTCAGATACGCAGTATTTT. This sequence encodes CSASHWSAGELGSDTQYF.

The rearrangement uses TRBV9 and TRBJ2-2; no clear D gene. Trimming stripped 3 bases from V and 5 bases from J, with 5 bases between. The CDR3 has 12 amino acids. Germline assignment: CDR1 SGDLS and CDR2 YYNGEE. The CDR3 DNA sequence: TGTGCCAGCAGCGCCGGGACCGGGGAGCTGTTTTTT. This gives the protein CASSAGTGELFF.

The chain carries TRBV7-9 and TRBJ1-1; D not certain. The V end was cut by 2 bases, the J end by 2 bases, with 9 bases between. The CDR3 runs 14 residues. The germline gives CDR1 SEHNR, CDR2 FQNEAQ (reference sequence). CDR3 region: CASSLFSDNTEAFF. The CDR3 DNA reads TGTGCCAGCAGCTTATTCAGCGACAACACTGAAGCTTTCTTT.

This sequence joins TRBV29-1 and TRBJ2-1, with a tentative D call TRBD2 (7 bases). Germline-derived CDR1 and CDR2 are SQVTM and ANQGSEA. The length of the CDR3 is 13 residues. V lost 8 bases and J 0 bases, leaving 11 bases between the germline ends. The CDR3 DNA is TGCAGCTTTAGGGGGGGCTCCTACAATGAGCAGTTCTTC. Its protein is CSFRGGSYNEQFF.

This clone was seen a handful of times. The chain uses TRBV25-1 and TRBJ1-5; D gene unclear. The CDR3 length is 14 residues. V was clipped by 2 bases and J by 1 base, with 6 bases between them. Germline V lookup: CDR1 MGHDK, CDR2 SYGVNS. The CDR3 sequence: CASSEPVSNQPQHF. CDR3 bases: TGTGCCAGCAGTGAACCGGTCAGCAATCAGCCCCAGCATTTT.

Comments on this clone: Other DNA sequences of this sample code for an identical CDR3. The J gene is TRBJ1-1, the V gene TRBV9; D possibly corresponds to TRBD1 (5 bases). Trimming left V 0 bases short and J 5 bases short, with 8 bases between. This CDR3 is built from 13 residues. Germline V gene data show CDR1 as SGDLS and CDR2 as YYNGEE. As DNA, the CDR3 is TGTGCCAGCAGCGTAGGGGGGAGGACTGAAGCTTTCTTT. Translated, it gives CASSVGGRTEAFF.

The V and J genes are TRBV4-3 and TRBJ2-4; D unclear. This CDR3 has 13 residues. Germline V gene sequence: CDR1 LGHNA, CDR2 YSLEER. V lost 6 bases, J lost 8 bases, and 14 bases lay in between. The CDR3 loop reads CASREHTSDIQYF. CDR3 DNA: TGCGCCAGCAGAGAGCACACCAGCGACATTCAGTACTTC.

The chain links TRBV5-5 to TRBJ1-1; D is perhaps TRBD1 (6 bases). V was trimmed by 4 bases and J by 6 bases, leaving 19 bases between them. The CDR3 extends over 15 amino acids. Germline lookup yields CDR1 SGHKS and CDR2 YYEKEE (reference sequence). CDR3 sequence: CASSDSGDKFSEAFF. In DNA form, the CDR3 reads TGTGCCAGCAGCGACTCAGGGGACAAGTTTTCTGAAGCTTTCTTT.

CDR3 coding DNA: TGTGCCAGTAGTATCGGGACAGGGGAAGATACGCAGTATTTT. This translates into CASSIGTGEDTQYF. The gene calls are TRBV19 and TRBJ2-3; 10 nucleotides align to TRBD1. Germline V gene sequence: CDR1 LNHDA, CDR2 SQIVND (reference sequence). The trim removed 3 bases at V and 5 bases at J, leaving 2 bases unmatched. This CDR3 contains 14 residues.

This chain links TRBV9 with TRBJ2-7, with TRBD1 matching 9 bases. V gave up 0 bases and J gave up 3 bases; unmatched junction bases: 4. The CDR3 spans 15 residues. Germline CDR1 reads SGDLS; CDR2 reads YYNGEE. The CDR3 loop is CASSVEGQGFYEQYF. CDR3 sequence (DNA): TGTGCCAGCAGCGTAGAGGGACAGGGATTCTACGAGCAGTACTTC.

CDR3 nucleotides: TGTGCCAGTAGTGGTCGGGGGGGCGGAAATGAGCAGTTCTTC. Its protein product is CASSGRGGGNEQFF. V is TRBV19 and J is TRBJ2-1; 8 nucleotides agree with TRBD2. Germline trimming cut 5 bases from V and 7 bases from J; bases unmatched to any gene: 7. The germline V gene encodes CDR1 LNHDA and CDR2 SQIVND (reference sequence). The CDR3 covers 14 residues.

The V call is TRBV7-2, the J call TRBJ2-1, with 8 positions matching TRBD1. The CDR3 spans 15 residues. In germline, CDR1 is SGHTA, CDR2 FQGNSA. Losses at the gene ends were 2 bases for V and 3 bases for J; bases not matched to a gene: 3. Here the CDR3 reads CASSLQGAIYNEQFF. As DNA, the CDR3 is TGTGCCAGCAGCTTACAGGGGGCAATCTACAATGAGCAGTTCTTC.

V and J are TRBV19 and TRBJ1-2, with D tentatively TRBD1 (6 bases). The germline gives CDR1 LNHDA, CDR2 SQIVND (reference sequence). V lost 3 bases and J lost 2, with 16 bases in between. CDR3 length: 16 amino acids. The CDR3 is CASSIPGEGVNYGYTF. Written as DNA, the CDR3 is TGTGCCAGTAGTATCCCTGGCGAGGGGGTAAACTATGGCTACACCTTC.

This chain joins TRBV4-2 and TRBJ1-2; 10 bases map to TRBD1. CDR1 LGHNA and CDR2 YNFKEQ come from the germline V gene. This CDR3 region has 16 residues. After removal of 0 bases from V and 5 bases from J, the junction contained 6 bases not matched to a gene. CDR3 nucleotides: TGTGCCAGCAGCCAAGAAGTGTTGGACAGGGGGTATGGCTACACCTTC. It encodes CASSQEVLDRGYGYTF.

The chain joins TRBV10-3 to TRBJ1-2; the D is unclear. The CDR3 contains 13 residues. V dropped 11 bases and J dropped 2 bases, with 15 bases sitting between them. Germline values: CDR1 ENHRY, CDR2 SYGVKD. CDR3 DNA: TGTGCCGTTTGCGGGGAAACGAACTATGGCTACACCTTC. It specifies CAVCGETNYGYTF.

V is TRBV2 and J is TRBJ2-3; TRBD2 matches at 13 bases. The V segment lost 5 bases and the J segment 3 bases; nucleotides outside the gene matches: 2. This CDR3 is built from 15 residues. Germline V gives CDR1 SNHLY, CDR2 FYNNEI. The DNA of the CDR3 is TGTGCCAGCAGTAAACTAGCGGGGGGGACAGATACGCAGTATTTT. This translates into CASSKLAGGTDTQYF.

CDR3 coding DNA: TGTGCCACCAGCACAGGACAGGGGGCTCAGCCCCAGCATTTT. Its protein is CATSTGQGAQPQHF. The V call is TRBV15, the J call TRBJ1-5; TRBD1 agrees at 11 bases. Germline CDR1 and CDR2: LNHNV and YYDKDF (reference sequence). J lost 6 bases, V lost 4 bases, and 2 bases had no gene match. The CDR3 runs 14 residues.

In nucleotides, the CDR3 is TGTGCCAGTAGTGCCTCCGGGACAGGCTATGGCTACACCTTC. It is translated as CASSASGTGYGYTF. The chain employs TRBV19 and TRBJ1-2; TRBD1 matches at 8 bases. Trimming cost V 5 bases and J 4 bases; bases outside gene matches: 6. Per germline, CDR1 LNHDA and CDR2 SQIVND (reference sequence). CDR3 length: 14 amino acids. The variable domain in full, completed from reference TRBV19 and TRBJ1-2, reads DGGITQSPKYLFRKEGQNVTLSCEQNLNHDAMYWYRQDPGQGLRLIYYSQIVNDFQKGDIAEGYSVSREKKESFPLTVTSAQKNPTAFYLCASSASGTGYGYTFGSGTRLTVV.

The rearrangement links TRBV29-1 to TRBJ2-7; 15 bases align to TRBD2. CDR3 length equals 16 residues. CDR1 is SQVTM and CDR2 is ANQGSEA in the germline V gene. Trimming cost V 6 bases and J 3 bases; bases outside gene matches: 9. CDR3 amino acids: CSVAGTSGGLYYEQYF. CDR3 coding DNA: TGCAGCGTAGCCGGGACTAGCGGGGGGCTTTACTACGAGCAGTACTTC.

The chain combines TRBV9 with TRBJ2-1; 11 bases map to TRBD1. Germline lookup yields CDR1 SGDLS and CDR2 YYNGEE. With 0 bases clipped from V and 7 bases from J, the junction kept 6 bases outside the gene matches. The CDR3 sequence is 16 residues long. CDR3 protein: CASSVGGGTGGNEQFF. Here the CDR3 DNA reads TGTGCCAGCAGCGTAGGGGGGGGGACAGGGGGAAATGAGCAGTTCTTC.

This rearrangement joins TRBV11-2 to TRBJ2-3; possibly TRBD2 for D (5 bases). The CDR3 has 15 amino acids. Trimming took off 5 bases at V and 8 bases at J, with 20 bases between the two ends. Germline V gives CDR1 SGHAT, CDR2 FQNNGV. The CDR3, as DNA: TGTGCCAGCAGCGTATACAGCGGCTCCTTAGGTACGCAGTATTTT. Its protein product is CASSVYSGSLGTQYF.

The gene calls are TRBV6-2 or TRBV6-3 and TRBJ2-7; TRBD1 matches 7 bases. Germline values: CDR1 MNHEY, CDR2 SVGEGT. The length of the CDR3 is 16 residues. After removal of 0 bases from V and 1 base from J, the junction contained 6 bases not matched to a gene. CDR3 in amino acids: CASSYSSGQVSYEQYF. As DNA, the CDR3 is TGTGCCAGCAGTTACTCAAGCGGACAGGTTTCCTACGAGCAGTACTTC.

The CDR3 reads CASSYIQGWFF. Here the CDR3 DNA reads TGTGCCAGCAGTTACATCCAGGGTTGGTTCTTC. J is TRBJ2-1 and V is TRBV6-5; D is possibly TRBD1 (5 bases). Germline CDR1 and CDR2: MNHEY and SVGAGI. Trimming took off 2 bases at V and 15 bases at J, with 11 bases between the two ends. The CDR3 is 11 residues long.

The gene calls are TRBV7-2 and TRBJ2-2; the match to TRBD1 covers 8 bases. With V trimmed by 5 bases and J by 7 bases, 6 bases remained unmatched. The CDR3 runs to 14 residues. Germline loops: CDR1 SGHTA, CDR2 FQGNSA. In nucleotides, the CDR3 is TGTGCCAGCAGCCCGACAGGGGTCGGCGGGGAGCTGTTTTTT. It specifies CASSPTGVGGELFF.